The 23 T cell receptor beta chains below all came from one sample that was sequenced in a study of T-cell reconstitution after alpha-beta-depleted transplantation in children. Unique molecular identifiers were built into the TCRbeta library. TCRdb reanalysed the PCR reads using MiXCR and keeps one entry per CDR3 protein. The sample shows some 640,000 distinct CDR3 sequences, roughly 17% of them seen only once. Here the sequenced sample was PBMCs from the stem cell graft donor, taken from the stem cell graft. All receptors derive from a human donor who donated a stem cell graft to a child with acute myeloid leukemia.

This clonotype was seen only a few times. The chain employs TRBV20-1 and TRBJ1-1; TRBD1 might be the D (5 bases). V was cut by 8 bases and J by 3 bases, with 13 bases left in between. The CDR3 runs to 12 residues. From germline, CDR1 is DFQATT and CDR2 SNEGSKA (reference sequence). This chain's CDR3 is CSFRPRDTEAFF. The CDR3, as DNA: TGCAGTTTCCGCCCCAGGGACACTGAAGCTTTCTTT.

Many counts were recorded for this clonotype. The genes are TRBV12-3 or TRBV12-4 and TRBJ2-3, with D possibly matching TRBD1 (5 bases). The CDR3 contains 14 residues. V was shortened by 7 bases and J by 5 bases, with 16 bases between the two germline ends. As DNA, the CDR3 is TGTGCCAGCACCTCGACAGCGCCGAGAGATACGCAGTATTTT. Amino acid sequence: CASTSTAPRDTQYF.

The chain links TRBV20-1 to TRBJ2-7, with D perhaps TRBD2 (7 bases). Looked up from germline, CDR1 is DFQATT and CDR2 is SNEGSKA (reference sequence). Trimming removed 5 bases from V and 7 bases from J, with 18 bases in between. This CDR3 spans 13 amino acids. CDR3 sequence (DNA): TGCAGTGCTCGGGGGGCCTCTATGTGGGAGCAGTACTTC. Amino acids: CSARGASMWEQYF.

This clonotype was counted only a few times. The chain joins TRBV7-9 to TRBJ1-5; 8 positions agree with TRBD1. The CDR3 runs 13 residues. The germline V gene encodes CDR1 SEHNR and CDR2 FQNEAQ (reference sequence). V was pared by 5 bases and J by 4 bases, with 1 base of the junction left unmatched. The CDR3 DNA reads TGTGCCAGCAGCGACAGGGGTAATCAGCCCCAGCATTTT. Its protein is CASSDRGNQPQHF.

This clonotype turned up a few times. The chain employs TRBV5-1 and TRBJ2-3; 9 positions agree with TRBD1. Per germline, CDR1 SGHRS and CDR2 YFSETQ. The CDR3 is 15 amino acids. V shed 6 bases and J 4 bases; nucleotides not matched to a gene: 9. Here the CDR3 reads CASTDPGQGPDTQYF. The DNA of the CDR3 is TGCGCCAGCACCGACCCGGGACAGGGACCAGATACGCAGTATTTT.

This clonotype turned up a few times. The CDR3 loop reads CSARPGTGEYNEQFF. The CDR3 nucleotides read TGCAGTGCTAGGCCCGGGACAGGGGAATACAATGAGCAGTTCTTC. V is TRBV20-1 and J is TRBJ2-1; 10 bases align to TRBD1. This CDR3 spans 15 amino acids. CDR1 and CDR2 (germline): DFQATT, SNEGSKA (reference sequence). The junction had 6 bases not matched to a gene; V was cut back by 3 bases and J by 4 bases.

This clonotype appeared a few times. This rearrangement joins TRBV20-1 to TRBJ2-1; the D gene is possibly TRBD2 (6 bases). The CDR3 sequence is 15 residues long. Trimming pared 2 bases from V and 0 bases from J, leaving 11 bases between. CDR1 and CDR2 (germline): DFQATT, SNEGSKA (reference sequence). The CDR3 DNA reads TGCAGTGCTAGACGGCGGGATGGCTCCTACAATGAGCAGTTCTTC. The encoded protein is CSARRRDGSYNEQFF.

The chain couples TRBV11-2 to TRBJ2-7, with TRBD2 identical over 10 bases. The CDR3 totals 17 residues. Germline loops: CDR1 SGHAT, CDR2 FQNNGV. J was trimmed by 2 bases and V by 0 bases; bases with no gene match: 7. This CDR3 is CASSLEILAGDAYEQYV. As DNA, the CDR3 is TGTGCCAGCAGCTTAGAGATTCTAGCGGGGGACGCCTACGAGCAGTACGTC.

This chain uses TRBV7-9 with TRBJ2-3; TRBD2 might be the D (7 bases). The germline V gene encodes CDR1 SEHNR and CDR2 FQNEAQ (reference sequence). There are 15 residues in the CDR3. V was clipped by 4 bases and J by 5 bases, with 16 bases between them. This CDR3 reads CASSSRGGAGDTQYF. Here the CDR3 DNA reads TGTGCCAGCAGCTCCCGCGGGGGCGCCGGAGATACGCAGTATTTT.

This clonotype was counted a few times. This chain joins TRBV20-1 and TRBJ2-1; 10 bases match TRBD2. The CDR3 is made up of 17 amino acids. The germline V gene has CDR1 DFQATT and CDR2 SNEGSKA (reference sequence). The trim removed 3 bases at V and 2 bases at J, leaving 10 bases unmatched. The CDR3 spells CSASHPLLAGPYNEQFF. The CDR3 coding sequence is TGCAGTGCTAGCCACCCTCTACTAGCGGGGCCCTACAATGAGCAGTTCTTC.

The chain carries TRBV7-9 and TRBJ1-2, with D maybe TRBD1 (5 bases). Trimming took off 5 bases at V and 0 bases at J, with 13 bases between the two ends. The CDR3 contains 15 residues. Germline CDR1 is SEHNR and CDR2 is FQNEAQ (reference sequence). The CDR3: CASSLPEGPNYGYTF. The CDR3 DNA reads TGTGCCAGCAGCCTCCCCGAGGGACCTAACTATGGCTACACCTTC.

This clonotype was observed many times. V and J are TRBV20-1 and TRBJ2-5, with 10 positions matching TRBD1. Germline CDR1 and CDR2: DFQATT and SNEGSKA (reference sequence). V lost 3 bases, J lost 3 bases, and 1 base stayed unmatched. CDR3 length equals 13 residues. DNA of the CDR3: TGCAGTGCTAGCGGGACAGGGGAAGAGACCCAGTACTTC. Protein: CSASGTGEETQYF.

The rearrangement links TRBV6-1 to TRBJ2-7; no definite D call. The CDR3 runs to 14 residues. The V and J ends lost 7 bases and 6 bases respectively, with 19 bases between them. Germline V gene lookup returns CDR1 MNHNS and CDR2 SASEGT. The CDR3 DNA follows: TGTGCCAGCAAAATAGACCTAGGAAGAAGCGAGCAGTACTTC. Translated, it gives CASKIDLGRSEQYF.

This clonotype was recorded a few times. The V and J genes are TRBV28 and TRBJ2-3, with D perhaps matching TRBD1 (6 bases). The V end lost 6 bases, the J end lost 0 bases, and 10 bases lay between the germline ends. This CDR3 spans 14 amino acids. The V gene's germline CDR1 is MDHEN and CDR2 SYDVKM. The DNA for the CDR3 is TGTGCCAGCAGGTTTAGGGGGAGCACAGATACGCAGTATTTT. It encodes CASRFRGSTDTQYF.

As concerns this clonotype: Possible read error: a much larger clone is one base away. The CDR3 here is CAWSVLITEAFF. In DNA, the CDR3 is TGTGCCTGGAGTGTACTCATCACTGAAGCTTTCTTT. V gene TRBV30 combines with J gene TRBJ1-1, with D hard to call. The CDR3 has 12 residues. V lost 0 bases and J 4 bases, leaving 6 bases between the germline ends. Germline-derived CDR1 and CDR2 are GTSNPN and SVGIG (reference sequence).

This clonotype was recorded many times. The V and J genes are TRBV7-2 and TRBJ2-1, with 9 bases identical to TRBD2. V shed 5 bases, J shed 4 bases, and the junction held 6 bases outside the gene matches. Germline V lookup: CDR1 SGHTA, CDR2 FQGNSA. CDR3 length: 15 amino acids. The CDR3 nucleotides read TGTGCCAGCAGCCTTGGGACTAGCAGGTACAATGAGCAGTTCTTC. Its translation: CASSLGTSRYNEQFF.

The chain couples TRBV7-2 to TRBJ1-4; unclear D gene. Germline CDR1 and CDR2: SGHTA and FQGNSA. This CDR3 contains 15 residues. Between the trimmed V and J ends, which lost 1 base and 4 bases, there was a span of 10 bases. The chain's CDR3 is CASSLVGQSNEKLFF. The CDR3 nucleotides are TGTGCCAGCAGCTTAGTAGGGCAGAGTAATGAAAAACTGTTTTTT.

This clonotype was seen a handful of times. The gene calls are TRBV12-3 or TRBV12-4 and TRBJ2-2; D is perhaps TRBD1 (6 bases). The CDR3 spans 15 residues. Deletions cut 7 bases from V and 5 bases from J, with 17 bases between. As DNA, the CDR3 is TGTGCCAGCATTCCGACAGGCCCCTCGACCGGGGAGCTGTTTTTT. Translated: CASIPTGPSTGELFF.

This chain links TRBV21-1 with TRBJ2-7; TRBD1 is the table's D call and was not checked against the DNA. TRBV21-1 is a known pseudogene. The CDR3 has 14 residues. The chain's CDR3 is CASSKGTGKDEQYF. DNA for the CDR3: TGTGCCAGCAGCAAAGGGACAGGGAAGGACGAGCAGTACTTC.

This clonotype was seen a single time. The chain links TRBV20-1 to TRBJ1-6; D is undetermined. Trimming stripped 2 bases from V and 2 bases from J, with 10 bases between. This CDR3 is built from 15 residues. Germline loops: CDR1 DFQATT, CDR2 SNEGSKA (reference sequence). CDR3 sequence: CSARTRVTYNSPLHF. The CDR3 bases are TGCAGTGCTAGAACGAGGGTAACCTATAATTCACCCCTCCACTTT.

The CDR3 DNA is TGTGCCAGCAGCATTGACACGAAGAATGAAAAACTGTTTTTT. The encoded protein is CASSIDTKNEKLFF. The chain recombines TRBV7-2 with TRBJ1-4; no clear D gene. Germline-derived CDR1 and CDR2 are SGHTA and FQGNSA. The ends were cut back, 5 bases at V and 5 bases at J, with 12 bases in the middle. This CDR3 comprises 14 residues.

The sample holds many counts of this clonotype. The V gene is TRBV20-1, the J gene TRBJ1-5; TRBD1 matches at 7 bases. The CDR3 has 14 residues. Unmatched junction bases numbered 8, after V lost 4 bases and J lost 5 bases. The V gene's germline CDR1 is DFQATT and CDR2 SNEGSKA (reference sequence). Written as DNA, the CDR3 is TGCAGTGCTACGAGCAGGGGGGGGTATCAGCCCCAGCATTTT. It yields the protein CSATSRGGYQPQHF.

There are many counts of this clonotype. This rearrangement joins TRBV4-3 to TRBJ2-5; a weak D match, TRBD2 (5 bases). In germline, CDR1 is LGHNA, CDR2 YSLEER. The V gene lost 3 bases and the J gene lost 1 base, with 9 bases spanning the gap. This CDR3 is built from 14 residues. CDR3: CASSQRVFQETQYF. The CDR3 nucleotides are TGCGCCAGCAGCCAGCGGGTGTTCCAAGAGACCCAGTACTTC.